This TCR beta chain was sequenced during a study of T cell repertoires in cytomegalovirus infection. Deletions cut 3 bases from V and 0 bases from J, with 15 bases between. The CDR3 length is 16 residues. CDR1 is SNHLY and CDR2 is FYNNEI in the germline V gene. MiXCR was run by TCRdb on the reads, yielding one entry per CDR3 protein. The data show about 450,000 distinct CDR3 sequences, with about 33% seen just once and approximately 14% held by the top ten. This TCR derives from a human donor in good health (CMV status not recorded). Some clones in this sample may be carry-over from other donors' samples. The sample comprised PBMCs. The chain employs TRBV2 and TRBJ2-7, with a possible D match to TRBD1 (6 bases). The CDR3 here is CASSDQGLGSSYEQYF. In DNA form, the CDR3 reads TGTGCCAGCAGTGACCAGGGGCTGGGCAGCTCCTACGAGCAGTACTTC.